These T cell receptor beta chains were read from a single sample in a study of blood T cells in healthy people across ages. Each CDR3 protein is one row after TCRdb ran MiXCR on the 5' RACE reads. Of some 900,000 distinct CDR3 sequences in the sample, around 48% were seen once. The sequenced material came from blood. All receptors derive from a man aged 30-40 years in good health. Both conserved end residues are part of each CDR3. The D gene is left open where the match is weak. Clone sizes are given selectively: once, few, many, or a class where the clone is expanded.

D | length | J | size | V | DNA | CDR3
NA | 18 | TRBJ2-5 | NA | TRBV7-2 | TGTGCCAGCAGCTTACGGGGGCGCTATCATCAAGGGGGAGAGACCCAGTACTTC | CASSLRGRYHQGGETQYF
NA | 13 | TRBJ2-1 | NA | TRBV5-6 | TGTGCCAGCACCGGGGCCTCCTACAATGAGCAGTTCTTC | CASTGASYNEQFF
TRBD2 | 15 | TRBJ2-3 | few | TRBV13 | TGTGCCAGCAGCTTAAGGGGACTAGATTCCGATACGCAGTATTTT | CASSLRGLDSDTQYF
TRBD1 | 15 | TRBJ1-2 | NA | TRBV4-3 | TGCGCCAGCAGCCAAGGTGGTGGGACAGGGAACGGCTACACCTTC | CASSQGGGTGNGYTF
NA | 12 | TRBJ2-7 | NA | TRBV20-1 | TGCAGTGTCGGTCAGGCCGCCTACGAGCAGTACTTC | CSVGQAAYEQYF
TRBD1 | 17 | TRBJ2-1 | NA | TRBV5-1 | TGCGCCAGCAGCTCGGGGACAGTCTTTACCTCCTACAATGAGCAGTTCTTC | CASSSGTVFTSYNEQFF
TRBD1 | 15 | TRBJ2-7 | NA | TRBV6-5 | TGTGCCAGCAGTTACGTGGGACAGGGGGCCTACGAGCAGTACTTC | CASSYVGQGAYEQYF
TRBD1 | 15 | TRBJ2-7 | once | TRBV13 | TGTGCCAGCAGCTATGGAGCGGGACAGGGGAACGAGCAGTACTTC | CASSYGAGQGNEQYF
NA | 15 | TRBJ2-1 | NA | TRBV3-1 | TGTGCCAGCAGCCAACACACATACTCCTACAATGAGCAGTTCTTC | CASSQHTYSYNEQFF
TRBD2 | 15 | TRBJ2-1 | few | TRBV7-9 | TGTGCCAGCAGCTTAGTGGGACTAGCCGGCAATGAGCAGTTCTTC | CASSLVGLAGNEQFF
NA | 15 | TRBJ2-4 | NA | TRBV30 | TGTGCCTGGAGTGTGGGCAGACTAGCCAAAAACATTCAGTACTTC | CAWSVGRLAKNIQYF
TRBD1 | 13 | TRBJ2-7 | few | TRBV29-1 | TGCAGCGTTGTTTACAGGGGGTTCTACGAGCAGTACTTC | CSVVYRGFYEQYF
TRBD1 | 13 | TRBJ1-1 | NA | TRBV29-1 | TGCAGCGTCCAACCCGGACAGGGGGGCCCGGCTTTCTTT | CSVQPGQGGPAFF
NA | 12 | TRBJ2-7 | NA | TRBV29-1 | TGCAGCGTGTGGACAGCCTCCTACGAGCAGTACTTC | CSVWTASYEQYF
TRBD2 | 15 | TRBJ2-3 | NA | TRBV10-3 | TGTGCCGTCGCCGGTGGAGCGGGGGGCCCAGATACGCAGTATTTT | CAVAGGAGGPDTQYF
TRBD2 | 15 | TRBJ2-5 | NA | TRBV27 | TGTGCCAGCATACTAAGGACTAGCGGGGGGAATGAGCAGTACTTC | CASILRTSGGNEQYF
TRBD1 | 15 | TRBJ2-5 | few | TRBV6-5 | TGTGCCAGCAGTTACAGGGGGCAGATTTTGGAGACCCAGTACTTC | CASSYRGQILETQYF
TRBD2 | 15 | TRBJ2-3 | few | TRBV11-3 | TGTGCCAGCAGCGCCCGAGCGGGGGGGACAGATACGCAGTATTTT | CASSARAGGTDTQYF
NA | 14 | TRBJ1-4 | once | TRBV20-1 | TGCAGAGCTCGCAACACAGGGAGGAATGAAAAACTGTTTTTT | CRARNTGRNEKLFF
NA | 13 | TRBJ1-2 | NA | TRBV6-2/TRBV6-3 | TGTGCCAGCAGTTACTCGACAGTCAGTGGCTACACCTTC | CASSYSTVSGYTF
TRBD2 | 15 | TRBJ2-5 | few | TRBV3-1 | TGTGCCAGCTGGGGCTTTAGCGGGTTGCAAGAGACCCAGTACTTC | CASWGFSGLQETQYF
NA | 13 | TRBJ2-7 | NA | TRBV7-2 | TGTGCCAGCAGCTTAATTCCTGGCAACGAGCAGTACTTC | CASSLIPGNEQYF
TRBD1 | 16 | TRBJ1-5 | NA | TRBV7-8 | TGTGCCAGCAGCTTAGCCCAACAGGGGAGCAATCAGCCCCAGCATTTT | CASSLAQQGSNQPQHF
NA | 14 | TRBJ2-3 | NA | TRBV6-1 | TGTGCCAGCACCGAGCGGGCAGGCACAGATACGCAGTATTTT | CASTERAGTDTQYF
NA | 15 | TRBJ2-1 | NA | TRBV6-5 | TGTGCCAGCAGTCCAACACTGAGCTCCTACAATGAGCAGTTCTTC | CASSPTLSSYNEQFF
NA | 15 | TRBJ1-5 | NA | TRBV6-5 | TGTGCCAGCAGCCGGGACGGGAGTAGCAATCAGCCCCAGCATTTT | CASSRDGSSNQPQHF
TRBD1 | 18 | TRBJ1-2 | few | TRBV9 | TGTGCCAGCAGCGAGGGACAGGGGTTGGTAGGCTCTAACTATGGCTACACCTTC | CASSEGQGLVGSNYGYTF
NA | 15 | TRBJ2-5 | NA | TRBV12-3/TRBV12-4 | TGTGCCAGCAGTTTTCAAACAGGGGGGGGAGAGACCCAGTACTTC | CASSFQTGGGETQYF
NA | 18 | TRBJ1-3 | NA | TRBV7-9 | TGTGCCAGCACCCAGACCGGCGGACTTCCAGACTCTGGAAACACCATATATTTT | CASTQTGGLPDSGNTIYF
NA | 11 | TRBJ2-5 | many | TRBV20-1 | TGCAGTGCTAGACAGGAGGAGACCCAGTACTTC | CSARQEETQYF
TRBD2 | 13 | TRBJ2-5 | many | TRBV7-2 | TGTGCCAGCAGCCCGGGACTAGCCGAGACCCAGTACTTC | CASSPGLAETQYF
NA | 13 | TRBJ1-2 | NA | TRBV29-1 | TGCAGCGTTGAACGGCAGACTTTCTATGGCTACACCTTC | CSVERQTFYGYTF
NA | 15 | TRBJ2-1 | NA | TRBV3-1 | TGTGCCAGCAGCCAAGACCGAGCCCAATACAATGAGCAGTTCTTC | CASSQDRAQYNEQFF
NA | 13 | TRBJ2-7 | NA | TRBV12-3/TRBV12-4 | TGTGCCAGCAGACCTGACAGGTCCTACGAGCAGTACTTC | CASRPDRSYEQYF
TRBD2 | 18 | TRBJ2-3 | NA | TRBV12-3/TRBV12-4 | TGTGCCAGCAGTTTTCATAAAGGGAGGGAAGTTTTCAGAGATACGCAGTATTTT | CASSFHKGREVFRDTQYF
NA | 18 | TRBJ2-1 | few | TRBV4-1 | TGCGCCAGCAGCCAAGTTGTGGGCGGGGGCCGCTCCTACAATGAGCAGTTCTTC | CASSQVVGGGRSYNEQFF
NA | 15 | TRBJ1-1 | once | TRBV5-6 | TGTGCCAGCAGCAGAGAACCAGGGGACCCGACTGAAGCTTTCTTT | CASSREPGDPTEAFF
NA | 13 | TRBJ2-5 | NA | TRBV12-5 | TGTGCTAGTTTAAAAACGGGCCAAGAGACCCAGTACTTC | CASLKTGQETQYF